The 19 T cell receptor beta chains reported below all come from one sample, sequenced in a study of blood T cell repertoires in COVID-19. The table came from immunoSEQ multiplex PCR; TCRdb's copy has only in-frame clones and leaves some out. The sample consists of roughly 150,000 clones, about four fifths of them appearing once. Sample: peripheral blood. The receptors shown here come from a woman of 80 years or more with acute or convalescent COVID-19.

The chain is built from TRBV6-1 and TRBJ1-1, with TRBD1 matching over 9 bases. The V gene end was trimmed by 3 bases and the J gene end by 8 bases; junction bases not matched to a gene: 13. The V gene's germline CDR1 is MNHNS and CDR2 SASEGT. The CDR3 has 16 residues. This CDR3 reads CASSDHFRGQGPEAFF. DNA of the CDR3: TGTGCCAGCAGTGATCATTTCCGGGGACAGGGTCCAGAAGCTTTCTTT.

This chain joins TRBV18 and TRBJ2-7; D is unresolved. Deletions cut 1 base from V and 3 bases from J, with 10 bases between. Germline CDR1 KGHSH, CDR2 LQKENI. CDR3 size: 14 residues. The DNA of the CDR3 is TGTGCCAGCTCACCACGCGACATCTACTACGAGCAGTACTTC. It is translated as CASSPRDIYYEQYF.

The chain carries TRBV6-1 and TRBJ1-4, with 8 nucleotides matching TRBD1. Germline values: CDR1 MNHNS, CDR2 SASEGT. This CDR3 is built from 16 residues. V trimming: 4 bases; J trimming: 7 bases; junction bases outside the gene matches: 11. The CDR3 is CASSAGGAGLVEKLFF. The DNA of the CDR3 is TGTGCCAGCAGTGCAGGGGGCGCAGGGCTCGTTGAAAAACTGTTTTTT.

Points on this clone: The same CDR3 can be traced to other DNA sequences in this sample. J is TRBJ2-3 and V is TRBV19, with a tentative D call TRBD2 (5 bases). Germline CDR1 and CDR2: LNHDA and SQIVND (reference sequence). This CDR3 spans 12 amino acids. Trimming removed 5 bases from V and 6 bases from J, with 9 bases in between. CDR3 loop: CASSLTGDTQYF. For the CDR3, the DNA is TGTGCCAGTAGTCTTACGGGGGATACGCAGTATTTT.

V gene TRBV28 combines with J gene TRBJ2-2, with TRBD2 identical over 11 bases. V gave up 5 bases and J gave up 1 base; unmatched junction bases: 6. The CDR3 covers 17 residues. Germline V gene lookup returns CDR1 MDHEN and CDR2 SYDVKM. This CDR3 reads CASSPPGLAGNTGELFF. The CDR3 DNA is TGTGCCAGCAGTCCCCCAGGACTAGCGGGGAACACCGGGGAGCTGTTTTTT. Full variable domain (missing parts from reference TRBV28 and TRBJ2-2): DVKVTQSSRYLVKRTGEKVFLECVQDMDHENMFWYRQDPGLGLRLIYFSYDVKMKEKGDIPEGYSVSREKKERFSLILESASTNQTSMYLCASSPPGLAGNTGELFFGEGSRLTVL.

The CDR3 region has the DNA TGTGCCAGCACCGGAACAGGGGTCCGGGGGAGCTACACCTTC. It is translated as CASTGTGVRGSYTF. The chain has TRBV2 and TRBJ1-2; TRBD1 agrees at 7 bases. The junction had 14 bases not matched to a gene; V was cut back by 7 bases and J by 9 bases. Germline V lookup: CDR1 SNHLY, CDR2 FYNNEI. This CDR3 spans 14 amino acids.

The J gene is TRBJ1-1, the V gene TRBV10-1; TRBD1 matches at 7 bases. Germline CDR1 WNHNN, CDR2 SYGVQD (reference sequence). This CDR3 spans 14 amino acids. V shed 3 bases, J shed 5 bases, and the junction held 6 bases outside the gene matches. CDR3 DNA: TGCGCCAGCAGTGAAGGGGGCGTCGGGACTGAAGCTTTCTTT. It is translated as CASSEGGVGTEAFF.

This clone was detected only once. The gene calls are TRBV27 and TRBJ2-7, with no clear D. This CDR3 is built from 14 residues. The germline CDR1 and CDR2 sequences are MNHEY and SMNVEV (reference sequence). V was cut by 3 bases and J by 0 bases, with 9 bases left in between. The CDR3 reads CASSFHPSSYEQYF. CDR3 coding DNA: TGTGCCAGCAGTTTTCACCCTAGCTCCTACGAGCAGTACTTC.

The V and J genes are TRBV9 and TRBJ2-1; D unresolved. This CDR3 contains 12 residues. V shed 3 bases and J shed 6 bases, with 7 bases lying between them. Germline V lookup: CDR1 SGDLS, CDR2 YYNGEE. DNA for the CDR3: TGTGCCAGCAGCGCCGAGTTCAATGAGCAGTTCTTC. The encoded protein is CASSAEFNEQFF. Based on the CDR3 plus reference TRBV9 and TRBJ2-1, the full variable domain is DSGVTQTPKHLITATGQRVTLRCSPRSGDLSVYWYQQSLDQGLQFLIQYYNGEERAKGNILERFSAQQFPDLHSELNLSSLELGDSALYFCASSAEFNEQFFGPGTRLTVL.

V and J are TRBV9 and TRBJ1-5; D not resolved. CDR3 size: 15 residues. With 3 bases removed from V and 0 bases from J, the gap between germline ends came to 10 bases. Germline assignment: CDR1 SGDLS and CDR2 YYNGEE. CDR3 sequence reads: CASSANSYSNQPQHF. As DNA, the CDR3 is TGTGCCAGCAGCGCTAACAGTTATAGCAATCAGCCCCAGCATTTT.

CDR3 DNA: TGCGCCAGCAGCCTTGGGATGAGCGGGACCAACACCGGGGAGCTGTTTTTT. Amino acid sequence: CASSLGMSGTNTGELFF. The J gene is TRBJ2-2, the V gene TRBV4-3, with TRBD2 matching over 7 bases. CDR3 length: 17 residues. The V gene end was trimmed by 4 bases and the J gene end by 2 bases; junction bases not matched to a gene: 10. Germline CDR1 and CDR2: LGHNA and YSLEER.

CDR3 bases: TGTGCCAGCAGCAAGGGACAGGGTGGGAACGAGCAGTACTTC. The encoded protein is CASSKGQGGNEQYF. The chain links TRBV5-4 to TRBJ2-7; TRBD1 matches at 9 bases. The junction had 7 bases not matched to a gene; V was cut back by 4 bases and J by 5 bases. Germline assignment: CDR1 SGHNT and CDR2 YYREEE (reference sequence). CDR3 length: 14 amino acids.

The chain uses TRBV6-2 or TRBV6-3 and TRBJ2-1, with 10 positions matching TRBD2. Looked up from germline, CDR1 is MNHEY and CDR2 is SVGEGT. V gave up 5 bases and J gave up 2 bases; unmatched junction bases: 0. The CDR3 runs 14 residues. Written as DNA, the CDR3 is TGTGCCAGCAGTGGACTAGCGGCCTACAATGAGCAGTTCTTC. Translated: CASSGLAAYNEQFF.

The chain recombines TRBV30 with TRBJ2-5; D gene ambiguous. Germline lookup yields CDR1 GTSNPN and CDR2 SVGIG (reference sequence). Deletions cut 0 bases from V and 7 bases from J, with 15 bases between. The CDR3 is 14 amino acids. CDR3 sequence (DNA): TGTGCCTGGAGTGTACCCCCCGGGTCCACGACCCAGTACTTC. Protein product: CAWSVPPGSTTQYF.

The rearrangement joins TRBV11-2 to TRBJ1-3; D perhaps matches TRBD1 (5 bases). V was pared by 5 bases and J by 1 base, with 24 bases between. Per germline, CDR1 SGHAT and CDR2 FQNNGV. CDR3 length: 19 residues. Here the CDR3 DNA reads TGTGCCAGCAGCCCACCTGGAGGGGCAGGGTCTTTATCTGGAAACACCATATATTTT. Translating gives CASSPPGGAGSLSGNTIYF. Together with reference TRBV11-2 and TRBJ1-3, the CDR3 gives the full variable domain: EAGVAQSPRYKIIEKRQSVAFWCNPISGHATLYWYQQILGQGPKLLIQFQNNGVVDDSQLPKDRFSAERLKGVDSTLKIQPAKLEDSAVYLCASSPPGGAGSLSGNTIYFGEGSWLTVV.

V gene TRBV7-8 combines with J gene TRBJ2-1, with 11 bases lining up with TRBD2. The CDR3 extends over 15 amino acids. V lost 3 bases to trimming and J lost 5 bases; unmatched junction nucleotides: 3. Germline lookup yields CDR1 SGHVS and CDR2 FQNEAQ. CDR3 in amino acids: CASSFGTSGDNEQFF. As DNA, the CDR3 is TGTGCCAGCAGCTTCGGGACTAGCGGAGACAATGAGCAGTTCTTC.

The rearrangement links TRBV12-3 or TRBV12-4 to TRBJ1-6; D is possibly TRBD1 (5 bases). CDR3 size: 13 residues. V lost 5 bases, J lost 8 bases, and 10 bases lay in between. The CDR3 DNA is TGTGCCAGCAGTCAGGGTCGGGATTCACCCCTCCACTTT. Translation gives CASSQGRDSPLHF.

This clone was seen once. The chain links TRBV7-9 to TRBJ2-1; 11 bases are a match to TRBD2. Germline assignment: CDR1 SEHNR and CDR2 FQNEAQ (reference sequence). The CDR3 covers 16 residues. After removal of 3 bases from V and 0 bases from J, the junction contained 1 base not matched to a gene. This CDR3 is CASSFTSGGSYNEQFF. The CDR3, as DNA: TGTGCCAGCAGCTTTACTAGCGGGGGCTCCTACAATGAGCAGTTCTTC.

The rearrangement links TRBV7-6 to TRBJ2-7; weak D call: TRBD1 (6 bases). From germline, CDR1 is SGHVS and CDR2 FNYEAQ. Trimming cost V 4 bases and J 4 bases, with 17 bases left between them. This CDR3 comprises 15 residues. CDR3 residues: CASSSSPGANYEQYF. The CDR3, as DNA: TGTGCCAGCAGCTCCTCTCCAGGGGCGAATTACGAGCAGTACTTC.